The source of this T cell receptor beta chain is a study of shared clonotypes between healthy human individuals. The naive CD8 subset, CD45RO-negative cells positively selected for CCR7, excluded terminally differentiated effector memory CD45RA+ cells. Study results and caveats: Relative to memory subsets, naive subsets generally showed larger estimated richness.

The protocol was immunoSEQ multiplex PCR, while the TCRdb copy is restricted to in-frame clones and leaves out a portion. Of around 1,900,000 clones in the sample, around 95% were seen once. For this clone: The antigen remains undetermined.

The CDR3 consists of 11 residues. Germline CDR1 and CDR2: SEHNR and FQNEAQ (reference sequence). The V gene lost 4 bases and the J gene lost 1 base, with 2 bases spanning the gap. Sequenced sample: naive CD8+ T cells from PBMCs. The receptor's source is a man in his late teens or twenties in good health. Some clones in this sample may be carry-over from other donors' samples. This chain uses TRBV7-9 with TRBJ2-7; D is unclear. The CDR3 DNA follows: TGTGCCAGCAGCTGGTCCTACGAGCAGTACTTC. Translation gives CASSWSYEQYF.